Following are 19 T cell receptor beta chains from one sample sequenced in a study of T cells in Graves' hyperthyroidism and ophthalmopathy. Amplification yielded TCR beta CDR3 regions, with RNA transcripts as the source. Using the HTBI primer set, a first-round RT-PCR was run on the TCR CDR3. From the multiplex PCR reads, TCRdb called clonotypes with MiXCR, one entry per CDR3 protein. The sample holds some 370,000 distinct CDR3 sequences, roughly 17% seen once. The sample taken for sequencing was blood. The receptors stem from a woman younger than 45 with Graves' hyperthyroidism that later progressed to Graves' ophthalmopathy.

In its sample, this clonotype was seen many times. The chain employs TRBV19 and TRBJ2-3, with a possible D match to TRBD2 (8 bases). There are 20 residues in the CDR3. V was shortened by 3 bases and J by 0 bases, with 25 bases between the two germline ends. Germline values: CDR1 LNHDA, CDR2 SQIVND (reference sequence). In nucleotides, the CDR3 is TGTGCCAGTAGTATTGATGGGCTAGCGGGCCAGGGGGGTAGCACAGATACGCAGTATTTT. This translates into CASSIDGLAGQGGSTDTQYF.

The table lists this clonotype with many counts. DNA for the CDR3: TGCAGTGCTCCCTACCGGGACAGGGGTACGAATGAGCAGTTCTTC. Translation gives CSAPYRDRGTNEQFF. V is TRBV20-1 and J is TRBJ2-1; 10 bases fit TRBD1. The CDR3 totals 15 residues. Trimming removed 5 bases from V and 7 bases from J; junction bases left unmatched: 11. The V gene's germline CDR1 is DFQATT and CDR2 SNEGSKA (reference sequence).

Comment on this clonotype: It may be a read error: a sequence one base away is much more abundant. Written as DNA, the CDR3 is TGTGCCAGCAGTTACTGGCTGAACACTGAAGCTTTCTTT. Encoded protein: CASSYWLNTEAFF. The rearrangement joins TRBV6-5 to TRBJ1-1; D unclear. Per germline, CDR1 MNHEY and CDR2 SVGAGI. Trimming took off 1 base at V and 0 bases at J, with 3 bases between the two ends. The CDR3 is 13 amino acids.

This clonotype occurred many times. V is TRBV7-2 and J is TRBJ2-3, with no clear D. CDR1 and CDR2 (germline): SGHTA, FQGNSA. Trimming stripped 2 bases from V and 0 bases from J, with 6 bases between. CDR3 length: 14 residues. CDR3 protein: CASSLLSSTDTQYF. In DNA form, the CDR3 reads TGTGCCAGCAGCTTACTATCTAGCACAGATACGCAGTATTTT.

As regards this clonotype: A single base separates this from a much larger clone, so it may be a read error. This chain joins TRBV11-2 and TRBJ2-5; 7 nucleotides match TRBD2. The CDR3 is made up of 19 amino acids. Germline CDR1 reads SGHAT; CDR2 reads FQNNGV. The chain's CDR3 is CASSLRGGGGGMMRETQCF. The CDR3 nucleotides read TGTGCCAGCAGCTTAAGGGGCGGTGGGGGGGGTATGATGAGGGAGACCCAGTGCTTC.

This clonotype was found many times. This sequence joins TRBV27 and TRBJ1-6; the match to TRBD1 covers 7 bases. The CDR3 runs to 15 residues. J gave up 7 bases and V 6 bases, and 9 bases lay outside the gene matches. In germline, CDR1 is MNHEY, CDR2 SMNVEV (reference sequence). DNA of the CDR3: TGTGCCAGCAGCAAGACAGGGTCGTTCAATTCACCCCTCCACTTT. It encodes CASSKTGSFNSPLHF.

This clonotype has only a few counts. The chain has TRBV2 and TRBJ1-5, with D perhaps matching TRBD1 (6 bases). V was shortened by 4 bases and J by 9 bases, with 13 bases between the two germline ends. Germline CDR1 and CDR2: SNHLY and FYNNEI. This CDR3 has 13 amino acids. Here the CDR3 reads CASSGDTPRPQHF. For the CDR3, the DNA is TGTGCCAGCAGTGGGGACACCCCGAGGCCCCAGCATTTT.

This clonotype has ten or more counts. The chain couples TRBV7-9 to TRBJ2-7; tentative D call: TRBD2 (9 bases). Trimming pared 4 bases from V and 2 bases from J, leaving 21 bases between. Germline CDR1 reads SEHNR; CDR2 reads FQNEAQ (reference sequence). The CDR3 totals 17 residues. The CDR3 loop is CASSSQGAGGRAYEQYF. Here the CDR3 DNA reads TGTGCCAGCAGCTCTCAGGGGGCTGGCGGGAGGGCCTACGAGCAGTACTTC.

This chain uses TRBV9 with TRBJ1-1; D gene uncertain. The CDR3 loop spans 14 amino acids. Trimming took 0 bases from V and 2 from J, leaving 8 bases between them. The germline V gene encodes CDR1 SGDLS and CDR2 YYNGEE. CDR3 region: CASSVVASNTEAFF. The CDR3, as DNA: TGTGCCAGCAGCGTAGTTGCAAGTAACACTGAAGCTTTCTTT.

Only a few counts were recorded for this clonotype. The V call is TRBV2, the J call TRBJ1-6, with D hard to call. Between the trimmed V and J ends, which lost 7 bases and 0 bases, there was a span of 10 bases. Germline V gene sequence: CDR1 SNHLY, CDR2 FYNNEI. The CDR3 loop spans 15 amino acids. In nucleotides, the CDR3 is TGTGCCAGCACTGGATCGAGCTCCTATAATTCACCCCTCCACTTT. Encoded protein: CASTGSSSYNSPLHF.

This clonotype was counted ten times or more. The chain combines TRBV7-9 with TRBJ2-1; 8 positions match TRBD2. CDR1 and CDR2 from the germline V gene are SEHNR and FQNEAQ (reference sequence). CDR3 length: 16 residues. V was pared by 5 bases and J by 8 bases, with 14 bases of the junction left unmatched. The chain's CDR3 is CASSILSGEEGYEQFF. Written as DNA, the CDR3 is TGTGCCAGCAGCATCCTTAGCGGGGAGGAGGGTTATGAGCAGTTCTTC.

The chain carries TRBV2 and TRBJ2-7, with D unresolved. V lost 8 bases and J 3 bases, leaving 17 bases between the germline ends. There are 14 residues in the CDR3. Germline V gene data show CDR1 as SNHLY and CDR2 as FYNNEI. The DNA for the CDR3 is TGTGCCAGCGAGAAGGGAAGGGCCTTCTACGAGCAGTACTTC. Its protein product is CASEKGRAFYEQYF.

At least ten counts were recorded for this clonotype. The chain has TRBV10-1 and TRBJ2-3; D unresolved. The CDR3 sequence is 15 residues long. Germline CDR1 is WNHNN and CDR2 is SYGVQD (reference sequence). V lost 0 bases and J lost 4, with 11 bases in between. Here the CDR3 reads CASSESGLNPDTQYF. The CDR3 nucleotides read TGCGCCAGCAGTGAGTCTGGGCTAAATCCAGATACGCAGTATTTT.

This clonotype was recorded at least ten times. The rearrangement joins TRBV5-1 to TRBJ2-7; D perhaps matches TRBD2 (5 bases). The CDR3 extends over 12 amino acids. The V gene's germline CDR1 is SGHRS and CDR2 YFSETQ. V was cut by 3 bases and J by 4 bases, with 8 bases left in between. CDR3 sequence reads: CASSWGAYEQYF. The CDR3 coding sequence is TGCGCCAGCAGCTGGGGAGCGTACGAGCAGTACTTC. Drawing the rest from reference TRBV5-1 and TRBJ2-7, the complete variable domain is KAGVTQTPRYLIKTRGQQVTLSCSPISGHRSVSWYQQTPGQGLQFLFEYFSETQRNKGNFPGRFSGRQFSNSRSEMNVSTLELGDSALYLCASSWGAYEQYFGPGTRLTVT.

The table lists this clonotype with many counts. The CDR3 region has the DNA TGTGCCAGCAGACCTTCACTAGAGACGTCCTACGAGCAGTACTTC. Its translation: CASRPSLETSYEQYF. The chain is built from TRBV27 and TRBJ2-7; a possible D gene is TRBD2 (5 bases). Germline assignment: CDR1 MNHEY and CDR2 SMNVEV (reference sequence). Trimming pared 6 bases from V and 1 base from J, leaving 16 bases between. The CDR3 is 15 amino acids.

This chain connects TRBV5-8 to TRBJ1-5; D is uncertain. The CDR3 extends over 14 amino acids. The ends were cut back, 0 bases at V and 6 bases at J, with 10 bases in the middle. Germline CDR1 reads SGHTS; CDR2 reads YDEGEE. CDR3 DNA: TGTGCCAGCAGCTTGGAGGCTTTTTCTCAGCCCCAGCATTTT. Encoded protein: CASSLEAFSQPQHF. Complete variable domain (other parts from reference TRBV5-8 and TRBJ1-5): EAGVTQSPTHLIKTRGQQATLRCSPISGHTSVYWYQQALGLGLQFLLWYDEGEERNRGNFPPRFSGRQFPNYSSELNVNALELEDSALYLCASSLEAFSQPQHFGDGTRLSIL.

This clonotype came up many times. V gene TRBV27 combines with J gene TRBJ2-3; D gene unclear. V was pared by 3 bases and J by 0 bases, with 10 bases between. CDR1 is MNHEY and CDR2 is SMNVEV in the germline V gene (reference sequence). This CDR3 is built from 15 residues. The CDR3 protein is CASSFGLPSTDTQYF. The CDR3 DNA is TGTGCCAGCAGTTTCGGGCTACCGAGCACAGATACGCAGTATTTT.

This clonotype was observed at least ten times. The chain has TRBV14 and TRBJ2-7; weak D call: TRBD1 (6 bases). Trimming took off 4 bases at V and 2 bases at J, with 21 bases between the two ends. This CDR3 has 17 amino acids. CDR1 and CDR2 from the germline V gene are SGHDN and FVKESK. CDR3 amino acids: CASSPGTRAFRAYEQYF. DNA of the CDR3: TGTGCCAGCAGCCCCGGGACAAGGGCCTTCCGCGCCTACGAGCAGTACTTC.

This clonotype showed up just a few times. This rearrangement joins TRBV7-9 to TRBJ1-6; TRBD1 matches 9 bases. V was pared by 1 base and J by 8 bases, with 12 bases of the junction left unmatched. Germline V lookup: CDR1 SEHNR, CDR2 FQNEAQ (reference sequence). The CDR3 consists of 18 residues. The CDR3 here is CASSLVGQGPGEDSPLHF. The CDR3, as DNA: TGTGCCAGCAGCTTAGTAGGACAGGGGCCTGGAGAGGATTCACCCCTCCACTTT.